This note documents a single TCR beta chain sequence. Its antigen is as yet unknown. The sample belongs to a study of cytomegalovirus exposure and HLA in healthy donors. Overall study findings and caveats: The finding came from a later analysis; first-cohort TCR clusters tended to co-occur in the roughly 110 validation repertoires. While the bulk of TCR sequences proved rare, some public TCRs turned up in many donors. A few CMV-associated chains were confirmed in vitro to be specific for CMV antigens.

Libraries were prepared by immunoSEQ multiplex PCR; TCRdb keeps only in-frame clonotypes and omits some of them. Of around 240,000 clones listed, around 87% are singletons. V shed 1 base, J shed 2 bases, and the junction held 3 bases outside the gene matches. This CDR3 has 16 amino acids. Per the germline V gene, CDR1 is MDHEN and CDR2 is SYDVKM. Sequencing used PBMCs. The receptor was isolated from a woman aged 18-29 years in good health and CMV-seronegative. The rearrangement joins TRBV28 to TRBJ2-1, with TRBD2 matching over 9 bases. The CDR3 here is CASSLLRGGPYNEQFF. DNA of the CDR3: TGTGCCAGCAGTTTATTGCGGGGGGGTCCCTACAATGAGCAGTTCTTC.